This TCR beta chain was captured in a study of T-cell reconstitution after alpha-beta-depleted transplantation in children. Points from the study as a whole: Roughly two months post-transplant, alpha-beta T cells reportedly originated from several hundred graft clones that had expanded.

Unique molecular identifiers were used to barcode this TCRbeta library. Each CDR3 protein is one row after TCRdb ran MiXCR on the PCR reads. This table holds 130,000 to 150,000 distinct CDR3 sequences, 8% to 10% found once. This clonotype was seen many times. Its antigen remains unknown. This CDR3 contains 14 residues. Trimming stripped 3 bases from V and 4 bases from J, with 12 bases between. The receptor's source is a female patient between 2 and 10 years old who had a stem cell transplant for congenital amegakaryocytic thrombocytopenia, so the T cells may come from the graft donor. The sequences come from PBMCs, mostly from graft donor cells, collected 180 days after TCRalphabeta/CD19-depleted stem cell transplant. V is TRBV12-3 or TRBV12-4 and J is TRBJ1-1; D is unclear. The CDR3 nucleotides are TGTGCCAGCAGTTTTGAGGTGTTTGGCACTGAAGCTTTCTTT. It encodes CASSFEVFGTEAFF.